A single sample gave rise to the 11 T cell receptor beta chains below, sequenced in a study of T cell responses to AZD1222 COVID-19 vaccine. Libraries were prepared by immunoSEQ multiplex PCR; TCRdb keeps only in-frame clonotypes and omits some of them. Among 100,000 to 130,000 clones listed, more than 70% were seen once. The sample in question was peripheral blood, obtained on day 0 of MenACWY control vaccination. The receptors here all came from an adult in good health.

This chain uses TRBV5-6 with TRBJ1-1; D not resolved. There are 14 residues in the CDR3. V was clipped by 4 bases and J by 5 bases, with 15 bases between them. Germline lookup yields CDR1 SGHDT and CDR2 YYEEEE. The CDR3 coding sequence is TGTGCCAGCAGCCCTGGGTGGGAGGGAACTGAAGCTTTCTTT. Amino acid sequence: CASSPGWEGTEAFF.

V is TRBV27 and J is TRBJ1-6; tentatively, D is TRBD1 (6 bases). Trimming shortened V by 8 bases and J by 10 bases, and 18 bases separated the two germline ends. There are 14 residues in the CDR3. Germline V gene lookup returns CDR1 MNHEY and CDR2 SMNVEV (reference sequence). CDR3 sequence: CASDRGGGGSPLHF. For the CDR3, the DNA is TGTGCCAGCGATAGAGGGGGGGGTGGCTCACCCCTCCACTTT.

This sequence joins TRBV4-1 and TRBJ2-2; D gene ambiguous. The CDR3 extends over 17 amino acids. The V and J ends lost 3 bases and 4 bases respectively, with 18 bases between them. Germline V gene data show CDR1 as MGHRA and CDR2 as YSYEKL. CDR3 nucleotide sequence: TGCGCCAGCAGCCAGGAAATCCCCCTTAAGCGCACCGGGGAGCTGTTTTTT. Protein sequence: CASSQEIPLKRTGELFF.

This clone was counted between two and nine times. The chain joins TRBV4-3 to TRBJ1-5; D remains unclear. Trimming removed 4 bases at V and 7 bases at J, with 17 bases between. Germline CDR1 LGHNA, CDR2 YSLEER. The CDR3 totals 15 residues. The CDR3 sequence: CASSPQWAMGQPQHF. In DNA form, the CDR3 reads TGCGCCAGCAGCCCCCAGTGGGCCATGGGCCAGCCCCAGCATTTT.

V usage is TRBV13 and J usage is TRBJ2-3; 8 positions agree with TRBD1. The germline gives CDR1 PRHDT, CDR2 FYEKMQ (reference sequence). The junction had 10 bases not matched to a gene; V was cut back by 0 bases and J by 2 bases. The CDR3 runs 18 residues. CDR3 DNA: TGTGCCAGCAGCTTAGGGGGAACATACAGGGGGGCCACAGATACGCAGTATTTT. It encodes CASSLGGTYRGATDTQYF.

Here the CDR3 DNA reads TGTGCCAGTAGCCGGGGACAGCAGAAGAATTCACCCCTCCACTTT. Amino acid sequence: CASSRGQQKNSPLHF. The chain links TRBV19 to TRBJ1-6; TRBD1 aligns across 7 bases. The junction had 9 bases not matched to a gene; V was cut back by 6 bases and J by 7 bases. The CDR3 has 15 residues. Germline V gene sequence: CDR1 LNHDA, CDR2 SQIVND (reference sequence).

The rearrangement links TRBV11-3 to TRBJ2-7; D perhaps matches TRBD2 (6 bases). Trimming stripped 3 bases from V and 2 bases from J, with 17 bases between. The germline V gene has CDR1 SGHNT and CDR2 YENEEA. The CDR3 loop spans 16 amino acids. The CDR3 spells CASSFEGGSGAYEQYF. In DNA, the CDR3 is TGTGCCAGCAGCTTCGAGGGTGGATCGGGGGCCTACGAGCAGTACTTC. The full variable domain, its missing parts supplied by reference TRBV11-3 and TRBJ2-7, is EAGVVQSPRYKIIEKKQPVAFWCNPISGHNTLYWYLQNLGQGPELLIRYENEEAVDDSQLPKDRFSAERLKGVDSTLKIQPAELGDSAVYLCASSFEGGSGAYEQYFGPGTRLTVT.

V and J are TRBV3-1 (or the pseudogene TRBV3-2) and TRBJ2-3; D uncertain. In germline, CDR1 is LGHDT, CDR2 YNNKEL (reference sequence). Deletions cut 1 base from V and 0 bases from J, with 8 bases between. The CDR3 is made up of 15 amino acids. The CDR3 DNA follows: TGTGCCAGCAGCCAAGGCACCAGTAGCACAGATACGCAGTATTTT. Amino acid sequence: CASSQGTSSTDTQYF.

The chain uses TRBV18 and TRBJ1-3; D remains unclear. Germline CDR1 and CDR2: KGHSH and LQKENI. The CDR3 spans 15 residues. V lost 1 base and J lost 0, with 7 bases in between. This CDR3 is CASSPLRDSGNTIYF. The CDR3 coding sequence is TGTGCCAGCTCACCACTGCGCGACTCTGGAAACACCATATATTTT. The whole variable domain, filled in from reference TRBV18 and TRBJ1-3, reads NAGVMQNPRHLVRRRGQEARLRCSPMKGHSHVYWYRQLPEEGLKFMVYLQKENIIDESGMPKERFSAEFPKEGPSILRIQQVVRGDSAAYFCASSPLRDSGNTIYFGEGSWLTVV.

The chain recombines TRBV15 with TRBJ1-1; D gene ambiguous. This CDR3 has 14 amino acids. V was pared by 0 bases and J by 1 base, with 6 bases between. Germline loops: CDR1 LNHNV, CDR2 YYDKDF (reference sequence). The CDR3: CATSREGRNTEAFF. CDR3 bases: TGTGCCACCAGCAGAGAAGGGAGGAACACTGAAGCTTTCTTT.

The chain is built from TRBV25-1 and TRBJ1-4; D is possibly TRBD1 (5 bases). The CDR3 covers 13 residues. V lost 3 bases, J lost 8 bases, and 10 bases lay in between. In germline, CDR1 is MGHDK, CDR2 SYGVNS. Here the CDR3 DNA reads TGTGCCAGCAGTGAGGGACCGAAGGAAAAACTGTTTTTT. It is translated as CASSEGPKEKLFF. The entire variable domain, with the rest obtained from reference TRBV25-1 and TRBJ1-4, is as follows: EADIYQTPRYLVIGTGKKITLECSQTMGHDKMYWYQQDPGMELHLIHYSYGVNSTEKGDLSSESTVSRIRTEHFPLTLESARPSHTSQYLCASSEGPKEKLFFGSGTQLSVL.